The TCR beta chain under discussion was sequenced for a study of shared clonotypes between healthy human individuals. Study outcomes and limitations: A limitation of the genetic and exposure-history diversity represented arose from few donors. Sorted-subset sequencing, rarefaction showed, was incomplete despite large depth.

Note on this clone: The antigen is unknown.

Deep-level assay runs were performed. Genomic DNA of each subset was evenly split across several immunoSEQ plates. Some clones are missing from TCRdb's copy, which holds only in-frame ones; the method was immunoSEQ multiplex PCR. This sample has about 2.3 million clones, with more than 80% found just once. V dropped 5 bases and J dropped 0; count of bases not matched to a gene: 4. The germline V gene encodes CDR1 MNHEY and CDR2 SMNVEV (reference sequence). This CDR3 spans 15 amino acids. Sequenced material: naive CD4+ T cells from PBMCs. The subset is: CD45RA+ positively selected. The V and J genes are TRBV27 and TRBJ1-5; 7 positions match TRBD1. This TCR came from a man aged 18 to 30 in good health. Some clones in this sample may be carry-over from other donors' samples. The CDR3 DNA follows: TGTGCCAGCAGTCGGGACAGCATTAGCAATCAGCCCCAGCATTTT. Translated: CASSRDSISNQPQHF.